This T cell receptor (beta chain) came from a study of cytomegalovirus exposure and HLA in healthy donors. Study-wide findings and caveats: Productive rates of about 90% or about 30% were seen for most TCR beta V segments in an earlier analysis.

13 Jbeta primers and 60 Vbeta primers were used for the PCR. Method: immunoSEQ multiplex PCR; TCRdb's copy keeps in-frame clones and lacks some. The sample gives 100,000 to 150,000 clones, 74% of which show up once; over 5% is in the top ten. This clone came up a few times. Antigen: not known. The CDR3 has 15 amino acids. The germline CDR1 and CDR2 sequences are MDHEN and SYDVKM. Trimming took 7 bases from V and 4 from J; bases not matched to a gene: 10. Sequencing used PBMCs. The source of this sequence is a man aged 35-49 years in good health and CMV-seropositive. The chain carries TRBV28 and TRBJ2-7; 10 nucleotides agree with TRBD1. CDR3 sequence: CASNLPGQGIYEQYF. CDR3 coding DNA: TGTGCCAGCAACCTCCCGGGACAGGGGATTTACGAGCAGTACTTC.